This TCR beta chain was recovered during a study of technical replicates of blood from several donors. This table comes from immunoSEQ multiplex PCR, and its TCRdb copy is limited to in-frame clones, with some not included. The data show under 85,000 clones, more than 85% seen once. Germline CDR1 reads GTSNPN; CDR2 reads SVGIG (reference sequence). V lost 8 bases and J lost 4; bases outside the gene matches: 4. CDR3 length: 12 amino acids. The chain combines TRBV30 with TRBJ2-1; 8 bases align to TRBD2. This sequence originates from a human donor in good health. Sequencing input: T cells isolated from PBMCs. CDR3 sequence (DNA): TGTGCCATTAGCGGGACTTACAATGAGCAGTTCTTC. This encodes CAISGTYNEQFF.